This T cell receptor beta chain comes out of a study of cytomegalovirus exposure and HLA in healthy donors. The V end lost 2 bases, the J end lost 0 bases, and 9 bases lay between the germline ends. CDR1 is SGHRS, CDR2 YFSETQ, per germline. There are 15 residues in the CDR3. A multiplex PCR was run with 60 Vbeta primers and 13 Jbeta primers. Repertoires were generated with immunoSEQ multiplex PCR, while TCRdb's copy carries only in-frame clones and drops some. The data show some 240,000 clones, with around four fifths seen just once and 3% to 4% held by the top ten. This chain links TRBV5-1 with TRBJ1-5; D is uncertain. The receptor was derived from a male donor in good health and CMV-seronegative. Sequencing was carried out using PBMCs. CDR3 residues: CASSFYRVSNQPQHF. CDR3 coding DNA: TGCGCCAGCAGCTTCTACAGAGTTAGCAATCAGCCCCAGCATTTT.